These 27 T cell receptor beta chains originate from one sample sequenced in a study of beta chain features in type 1 diabetes (dated by TCRdb to 2016 to 2019). The full study reports these points: Type 1 diabetes patients showed a moderate but significant shortening of TCRB CDR3 length in all four CD4+ subsets.

No antigens are known for them. Library construction relied on the immunoSEQ multiplex PCR assay. The entire amount of isolated RNA was reverse transcribed using the High Capacity cDNA Reverse Transcription Kit, so the sequenced TCRB transcripts were expressed ones. Not all clones reach the TCRdb copy of this immuneACCESS table, which keeps in-frame sequences only. Checked studies attribute under half of the gap to unresolved V genes and leave the rest unexplained. The sample profile shows roughly 730,000 clones; about an eighth of them were found once. The ten largest clonotypes hold approximately 0.022% of the sample. The sequenced sample was naive CD4+ T cells from blood. The sample's cell subset or site label, in plain terms: true naive CD4+ T cells. These receptor sequences come from a man between 18 and 29 years old with type 1 diabetes.

CDR3 residues: CASSSKTGTYEQYF. CDR3 DNA: TGCGCCAGCAGCTCCAAGACAGGGACCTACGAGCAGTACTTC. The V call is TRBV5-1, the J call TRBJ2-7, with TRBD1 matching over 7 bases. The CDR3 sequence is 14 residues long. Trimming took 3 bases from V and 2 from J; bases not matched to a gene: 5. The germline V gene has CDR1 SGHRS and CDR2 YFSETQ.

Only a few counts were recorded for this clone. The V and J genes are TRBV2 and TRBJ1-5, with D possibly TRBD1 on 5 matching bases. Germline values: CDR1 SNHLY, CDR2 FYNNEI. Trimming stripped 8 bases from V and 0 bases from J, with 11 bases between. The CDR3 has 14 residues. The CDR3 here is CASGTGYSNQPQHF. The CDR3 bases are TGTGCCAGCGGGACGGGGTATAGCAATCAGCCCCAGCATTTT.

V and J are TRBV14 and TRBJ2-3, with D possibly being TRBD2 (6 bases). Germline CDR1 and CDR2: SGHDN and FVKESK. The V and J ends lost 3 bases and 1 base respectively, with 20 bases between them. The CDR3 consists of 18 residues. The CDR3 nucleotides are TGTGCCAGCAGCCAGACCGCCCTGGGGCGCGGGGGCACAGATACGCAGTATTTT. Encoded protein: CASSQTALGRGGTDTQYF.

This clone occurred a few times. The chain carries TRBV5-1 and TRBJ2-4; 7 bases map to TRBD1. V shed 3 bases and J 7 bases; nucleotides not matched to a gene: 4. Germline CDR1 reads SGHRS; CDR2 reads YFSETQ. This CDR3 contains 13 residues. Here the CDR3 reads CASSSGQVNIQYF. The CDR3 nucleotides are TGCGCCAGCAGCTCCGGACAGGTTAACATTCAGTACTTC.

This chain connects TRBV30 to TRBJ2-5, with D perhaps matching TRBD2 (5 bases). CDR1 and CDR2 from the germline V gene are GTSNPN and SVGIG (reference sequence). The CDR3 sequence is 11 residues long. The CDR3 sequence: CARGIGETQYF. The CDR3 DNA follows: TGTGCACGGGGTATCGGAGAGACCCAGTACTTC.

The genes are TRBV5-6 and TRBJ1-1, with D hard to call. V was clipped by 2 bases and J by 10 bases, with 9 bases between them. Per germline, CDR1 SGHDT and CDR2 YYEEEE. This CDR3 has 11 residues. For the CDR3, the DNA is TGTGCCAGCAGCTTAAGTGATAGAGCTTTCTTT. Translating it yields CASSLSDRAFF.

The chain carries TRBV29-1 and TRBJ2-5; weak D call: TRBD1 (6 bases). The V end was cut by 3 bases, the J end by 3 bases, with 11 bases between. This CDR3 has 13 residues. CDR1 is SQVTM and CDR2 is ANQGSEA in the germline V gene. The CDR3 is CSVDGRGEETQYF. The DNA for the CDR3 is TGCAGCGTTGATGGCAGGGGAGAAGAGACCCAGTACTTC.

This clone has only a few counts. This rearrangement joins TRBV14 to TRBJ1-2; 8 bases align to TRBD1. The CDR3 runs 15 residues. Germline lookup yields CDR1 SGHDN and CDR2 FVKESK. V lost 0 bases to trimming and J lost 2 bases; unmatched junction nucleotides: 2. CDR3 sequence (DNA): TGTGCCAGCAGCCAAGAGGACAGGGTAAACTATGGCTACACCTTC. The encoded protein is CASSQEDRVNYGYTF. The full variable domain, its missing parts supplied by reference TRBV14 and TRBJ1-2, is EAGVTQFPSHSVIEKGQTVTLRCDPISGHDNLYWYRRVMGKEIKFLLHFVKESKQDESGMPNNRFLAERTGGTYSTLKVQPAELEDSGVYFCASSQEDRVNYGYTFGSGTRLTVV.

This clone came up a few times. The chain carries TRBV6-5 and TRBJ2-3; possible D gene TRBD1, 5 bases. Looked up from germline, CDR1 is MNHEY and CDR2 is SVGAGI. The CDR3 runs to 16 residues. Trimming cost V 2 bases and J 4 bases, with 16 bases left between them. The CDR3 spells CASSYGAGLVADTQYF. CDR3 in DNA: TGTGCCAGCAGTTACGGCGCAGGGTTGGTTGCAGATACGCAGTATTTT.

This clone has a handful of counts. V usage is TRBV7-2 and J usage is TRBJ2-5; possible D gene TRBD2, 6 bases. The V end was cut by 4 bases, the J end by 4 bases, with 19 bases between. Germline CDR1 SGHTA, CDR2 FQGNSA. CDR3 length: 16 amino acids. The CDR3 here is CASSSYGASARETQYF. CDR3 nucleotides: TGTGCCAGCAGCTCATACGGGGCTAGCGCCCGAGAGACCCAGTACTTC. The full variable domain, with the rest looked up from reference TRBV7-2 and TRBJ2-5, is GAGVSQSPSNKVTEKGKDVELRCDPISGHTALYWYRQSLGQGLEFLIYFQGNSAPDKSGLPSDRFSAERTGGSVSTLTIQRTQQEDSAVYLCASSSYGASARETQYFGPGTRLLVL.

This chain connects TRBV6-5 to TRBJ1-2, with 9 bases matching TRBD1. The V gene's germline CDR1 is MNHEY and CDR2 SVGAGI. The CDR3 extends over 14 amino acids. In DNA, the CDR3 is TGTGCTAGCTGGGGACAGGGTCCACTCTATGGCTACACCTTC. Translation gives CASWGQGPLYGYTF.

This clone was recorded a few times. The V gene is TRBV5-1, the J gene TRBJ2-5; D gene ambiguous. The CDR3 sequence is 14 residues long. Per the germline V gene, CDR1 is SGHRS and CDR2 is YFSETQ. The V and J ends lost 4 bases and 1 base respectively, with 11 bases between them. The DNA of the CDR3 is TGCGCCAGCAGCCCCAGGACCGTCCAAGAGACCCAGTACTTC. Translated, it gives CASSPRTVQETQYF.

The chain carries TRBV4-2 and TRBJ1-3; unclear D gene. V was pared by 0 bases and J by 8 bases, with 20 bases between. CDR3 size: 17 residues. Germline V CDR1 and CDR2: LGHNA, YNFKEQ. CDR3 DNA: TGTGCCAGCAGCCAAGACCCCCCGACGGGTCGCGGTGACACCATATATTTT. It translates to CASSQDPPTGRGDTIYF.

V gene TRBV29-1 combines with J gene TRBJ1-2; unclear D gene. CDR1 and CDR2 from the germline V gene are SQVTM and ANQGSEA. V lost 1 base to trimming and J lost 7 bases, with 7 bases between them. The length of the CDR3 is 11 residues. In DNA form, the CDR3 reads TGCAGCGTTGAAGGCCCCCTTGGCTACACCTTC. Its protein is CSVEGPLGYTF.

This clone turned up a few times. J is TRBJ1-3 and V is TRBV6-5; 8 bases are a match to TRBD1. V was clipped by 2 bases and J by 3 bases; unmatched bases: 3. CDR1 and CDR2 (germline): MNHEY, SVGAGI. The CDR3 runs to 15 residues. CDR3 bases: TGTGCCAGCAGTTACGACAGGGGTGTTGGAAACACCATATATTTT. Its protein is CASSYDRGVGNTIYF.

J is TRBJ2-2 and V is TRBV11-3; TRBD1 might be the D (5 bases). This CDR3 region has 16 residues. CDR1 SGHNT and CDR2 YENEEA come from the germline V gene. With 5 bases removed from V and 0 bases from J, the gap between germline ends came to 13 bases. CDR3 bases: TGTGCCAGCAGCCGCGAAGGGGAAACGAACACCGGGGAGCTGTTTTTT. It codes for CASSREGETNTGELFF.

The chain combines TRBV5-1 with TRBJ2-1; D possibly uses TRBD1 or TRBD2 (6 bases each). The CDR3 loop spans 16 amino acids. From germline, CDR1 is SGHRS and CDR2 YFSETQ. Trimming took off 2 bases at V and 1 base at J, with 13 bases between the two ends. CDR3 sequence: CASSFYGGESYNEQFF. For the CDR3, the DNA is TGCGCCAGCAGCTTTTACGGGGGCGAATCCTACAATGAGCAGTTCTTC.

V usage is TRBV11-3 and J usage is TRBJ1-2; D not certain. Germline-derived CDR1 and CDR2 are SGHNT and YENEEA. Trimming removed 1 base at V and 2 bases at J, with 5 bases between. There are 13 residues in the CDR3. CDR3 nucleotides: TGTGCCAGCAGCTTAGTCATGAACTATGGCTACACCTTC. Translation: CASSLVMNYGYTF. The full variable domain, rest sourced from reference TRBV11-3 and TRBJ1-2, is EAGVVQSPRYKIIEKKQPVAFWCNPISGHNTLYWYLQNLGQGPELLIRYENEEAVDDSQLPKDRFSAERLKGVDSTLKIQPAELGDSAVYLCASSLVMNYGYTFGSGTRLTVV.

The chain couples TRBV7-9 to TRBJ1-5; no definite D call. V was trimmed by 2 bases and J by 2 bases, leaving 10 bases between them. This CDR3 is 15 amino acids long. Germline V lookup: CDR1 SEHNR, CDR2 FQNEAQ (reference sequence). CDR3 coding DNA: TGTGCCAGCAGCTTAACCTCTAACGGCAATCAGCCCCAGCATTTT. Translating gives CASSLTSNGNQPQHF.

The V and J genes are TRBV5-1 and TRBJ2-3; no reliable D call. Trimming took 5 bases from V and 4 from J, leaving 5 bases between them. The CDR3 consists of 11 residues. Germline V gives CDR1 SGHRS, CDR2 YFSETQ. Here the CDR3 reads CASREADTQYF. The CDR3 DNA reads TGCGCCAGCAGAGAGGCAGATACGCAGTATTTT.

This clone came up a few times. V is TRBV11-2 and J is TRBJ2-1; either TRBD1 or TRBD2 may fit D (5 bases each). Germline loops: CDR1 SGHAT, CDR2 FQNNGV. V was cut by 5 bases and J by 7 bases, with 12 bases left in between. The CDR3 has 13 residues. The DNA of the CDR3 is TGTGCCAGCAGCACCCGAGAGGGGAATGAGCAGTTCTTC. It codes for CASSTREGNEQFF.

The chain joins TRBV27 to TRBJ1-5; tentatively, D is TRBD1 (5 bases). This CDR3 comprises 18 residues. The V and J ends lost 6 bases and 2 bases respectively, with 23 bases between them. Germline CDR1 and CDR2: MNHEY and SMNVEV (reference sequence). The DNA of the CDR3 is TGTGCCAGCAGGTTAGTCCGGGACGGACTATGGGGCAATCAGCCCCAGCATTTT. Its translation is CASRLVRDGLWGNQPQHF.

This clone is a singleton in its sample. V usage is TRBV11-2 and J usage is TRBJ2-1; D gene uncertain. This CDR3 has 15 residues. V dropped 3 bases and J dropped 2 bases, with 11 bases sitting between them. The germline V gene encodes CDR1 SGHAT and CDR2 FQNNGV. As DNA, the CDR3 is TGTGCCAGCAGCTTGGAGTTGGCACCCTACAATGAGCAGTTCTTC. Its translation: CASSLELAPYNEQFF.

A few counts support this clone. This chain joins TRBV2 and TRBJ2-5, with 12 positions matching TRBD2. Germline CDR1 and CDR2: SNHLY and FYNNEI. V trimming: 5 bases; J trimming: 5 bases; junction bases outside the gene matches: 3. This CDR3 region has 14 residues. CDR3 region: CASSLAGGRETQYF. In nucleotides, the CDR3 is TGTGCCAGCAGTCTAGCGGGGGGGCGGGAGACCCAGTACTTC.

The chain couples TRBV28 to TRBJ1-5, with a possible D match to TRBD1 (6 bases). The CDR3 contains 15 residues. V lost 7 bases to trimming and J lost 7 bases, with 20 bases between them. Germline-derived CDR1 and CDR2 are MDHEN and SYDVKM. Written as DNA, the CDR3 is TGTGCCAGCACATGGACAGTCGGGAGAGTACAGCCCCAGCATTTT. Encoded protein: CASTWTVGRVQPQHF.

This clone has more than one count but fewer than ten. The rearrangement uses TRBV6-5 and TRBJ2-1, with D possibly being TRBD1 or TRBD2 (5 bases each). From germline, CDR1 is MNHEY and CDR2 SVGAGI. The CDR3 loop spans 15 amino acids. Trimming cost V 6 bases and J 7 bases, with 19 bases left between them. CDR3 amino acids: CASRPGTGWRNEQFF. Here the CDR3 DNA reads TGTGCCAGCAGGCCCGGGACGGGATGGAGGAATGAGCAGTTCTTC.

This clone came up a few times. V is TRBV29-1 and J is TRBJ1-1; D unresolved. This CDR3 spans 12 amino acids. CDR1 and CDR2 from the germline V gene are SQVTM and ANQGSEA. Trimming cost V 6 bases and J 6 bases, with 14 bases left between them. This CDR3 is CSVRFIASEAFF. CDR3 bases: TGCAGCGTACGGTTCATTGCTTCTGAAGCTTTCTTT.